The text below deals with one TCR beta chain. The table came from immunoSEQ multiplex PCR; TCRdb's copy has only in-frame clones and leaves some out. Of about 180,000 clones listed, 85% are singletons. V lost 3 bases, J lost 2 bases, and 7 bases lay in between. Germline lookup yields CDR1 LNHDA and CDR2 SQIVND (reference sequence). This CDR3 is 14 amino acids long. This entry belongs to a study of cytomegalovirus exposure and HLA in healthy donors. Material for sequencing was PBMCs. The chain combines TRBV19 with TRBJ2-2, with a possible D match to TRBD2 (6 bases). The TCR sequence derives from a man aged 18 to 30 in good health and CMV-seropositive. CDR3 DNA: TGTGCCAGTAGTATCGGGGGTAACACCGGGGAGCTGTTTTTT. Protein product: CASSIGGNTGELFF.